The next 24 T cell receptor beta chains were all read from a single sample in a study of technical replicates of blood from a handful of donors. Some clones are missing from TCRdb's copy, which holds only in-frame ones; the method was immunoSEQ multiplex PCR. The table includes roughly 80,000 clones, 85% to 95% detected once. Sequencing input: T cells isolated from PBMCs. These receptor sequences come from a human donor in good health.

This clone was recorded only once. The chain links TRBV6-4 to TRBJ2-7; a possible D gene is TRBD1 (5 bases). Trimming removed 10 bases from V and 2 bases from J, with 21 bases in between. The CDR3 has 15 amino acids. The germline gives CDR1 MRHNA, CDR2 SNTAGT. The CDR3 DNA is TGTGCCACCATGGAGAGACAGAAATCCCCCTACGAGCAGTACTTC. It translates to CATMERQKSPYEQYF.

The V and J genes are TRBV7-6 and TRBJ2-1; 11 bases are shared with TRBD1. Germline V gene lookup returns CDR1 SGHVS and CDR2 FNYEAQ. With V trimmed by 6 bases and J by 2 bases, 9 bases remained unmatched. This CDR3 spans 17 amino acids. The CDR3 is CASRSGPGQGAYNEQFF. CDR3 nucleotide sequence: TGTGCCAGCAGATCTGGGCCGGGACAGGGGGCCTACAATGAGCAGTTCTTC.

The chain employs TRBV6-5 and TRBJ2-6, with D perhaps given as TRBD1 or TRBD2 (6 bases each). Trimming stripped 6 bases from V and 3 bases from J, with 12 bases between. The CDR3 sequence is 15 residues long. Germline V gene lookup returns CDR1 MNHEY and CDR2 SVGAGI. The CDR3 reads CASRYGGGGANVLTF. CDR3 DNA sequence: TGTGCCAGCAGATACGGGGGCGGTGGGGCCAACGTCCTGACTTTC.

This chain connects TRBV5-1 to TRBJ1-1, with D unresolved. V shed 6 bases and J shed 8 bases, with 14 bases lying between them. CDR3 length: 12 amino acids. CDR1 and CDR2 (germline): SGHRS, YFSETQ. The DNA for the CDR3 is TGCGCCAGCATAGGAGCGCACAAGGAAGCTTTCTTT. As protein: CASIGAHKEAFF.

The chain couples TRBV6-6 to TRBJ2-1, with TRBD2 matching over 7 bases. The CDR3 covers 15 residues. Germline lookup yields CDR1 MNHNY and CDR2 SVGAGI (reference sequence). With V trimmed by 5 bases and J by 10 bases, 14 bases remained unmatched. The chain's CDR3 is CASSTPGTKYYEQFF. CDR3 nucleotides: TGTGCCAGCAGTACCCCCGGGACTAAGTATTACGAGCAGTTCTTC.

This chain's CDR3 is CASSLRGSYETQYF. The CDR3 DNA follows: TGTGCCAGCAGCTTACGAGGGAGTTATGAGACCCAGTACTTC. The chain couples TRBV11-1 to TRBJ2-5; tentatively, D is TRBD2 (5 bases). The CDR3 length is 14 residues. With 2 bases removed from V and 5 bases from J, the gap between germline ends came to 12 bases. Per germline, CDR1 SGHAT and CDR2 FQDESV (reference sequence).

The rearrangement uses TRBV5-6 and TRBJ1-2, with D perhaps matching TRBD1 (5 bases). The CDR3 runs to 16 residues. Germline V gene sequence: CDR1 SGHDT, CDR2 YYEEEE. With 1 base removed from V and 3 bases from J, the gap between germline ends came to 16 bases. CDR3 DNA: TGTGCCAGCAGCTTGTACTTAGGACAACTATACTATGGCTACACCTTC. As protein: CASSLYLGQLYYGYTF. Complete variable domain (other parts from reference TRBV5-6 and TRBJ1-2): DAGVTQSPTHLIKTRGQQVTLRCSPKSGHDTVSWYQQALGQGPQFIFQYYEEEERQRGNFPDRFSGHQFPNYSSELNVNALLLGDSALYLCASSLYLGQLYYGYTFGSGTRLTVV.

The chain carries TRBV6-6 and TRBJ1-5, with 8 bases identical to TRBD1. CDR3 length: 14 amino acids. The J segment lost 9 bases and the V segment lost 6 bases, leaving 10 bases of the junction unmatched. Germline CDR1 MNHNY, CDR2 SVGAGI (reference sequence). CDR3 sequence (DNA): TGTGCCAGCAGCTCAGGACAGGGAGGGAGGCCCCAGCATTTT. It codes for CASSSGQGGRPQHF.

The chain joins TRBV27 to TRBJ2-7; 7 positions match TRBD1. Trimming took 3 bases from V and 7 from J; bases not matched to a gene: 9. CDR1 MNHEY and CDR2 SMNVEV come from the germline V gene (reference sequence). CDR3 size: 14 residues. CDR3 sequence (DNA): TGTGCCAGCAGTTTTGGGGACAGTGGGAGAGAGCAGTACTTC. Protein product: CASSFGDSGREQYF.

Here the CDR3 reads CASSEPLQGLAGGHNEQFF. In DNA form, the CDR3 reads TGCGCCAGCAGTGAGCCTCTCCAAGGTCTAGCGGGAGGTCACAATGAGCAGTTCTTC. The V gene is TRBV10-1, the J gene TRBJ2-1; 11 bases match TRBD2. V lost 2 bases to trimming and J lost 5 bases; unmatched junction nucleotides: 14. There are 19 residues in the CDR3. Germline V gene lookup returns CDR1 WNHNN and CDR2 SYGVQD (reference sequence).

The chain employs TRBV4-1 and TRBJ1-5; tentatively, D is TRBD1 (5 bases). This CDR3 is built from 16 residues. V dropped 1 base and J dropped 1 base, with 11 bases sitting between them. Looked up from germline, CDR1 is MGHRA and CDR2 is YSYEKL. The CDR3 nucleotides are TGCGCCAGCAGCCAAGTTAGGGGTAGGAGCAATCAGCCCCAGCATTTT. It is translated as CASSQVRGRSNQPQHF.

The chain recombines TRBV29-1 with TRBJ2-7, with 8 bases identical to TRBD1. The CDR3 is 12 amino acids. The germline V gene has CDR1 SQVTM and CDR2 ANQGSEA. The V segment lost 3 bases and the J segment 6 bases; nucleotides outside the gene matches: 4. The CDR3 sequence: CSVEGQAREQYF. CDR3 sequence (DNA): TGCAGCGTTGAGGGACAGGCCCGCGAGCAGTACTTC.

The V and J genes are TRBV7-2 and TRBJ2-3, with 8 bases that match TRBD2. With V trimmed by 3 bases and J by 5 bases, 4 bases remained unmatched. Germline V gene lookup returns CDR1 SGHTA and CDR2 FQGNSA. The CDR3 is 14 residues long. The CDR3 spells CASSFNGREDTQYF. CDR3 coding DNA: TGTGCCAGCAGCTTTAACGGGAGGGAAGATACGCAGTATTTT. Filled out from reference TRBV7-2 and TRBJ2-3, the complete variable domain reads GAGVSQSPSNKVTEKGKDVELRCDPISGHTALYWYRQSLGQGLEFLIYFQGNSAPDKSGLPSDRFSAERTGGSVSTLTIQRTQQEDSAVYLCASSFNGREDTQYFGPGTRLTVL.

V usage is TRBV11-2 and J usage is TRBJ1-3; no reliable D call. The germline V gene encodes CDR1 SGHAT and CDR2 FQNNGV. The CDR3 consists of 15 residues. The V end lost 1 base, the J end lost 1 base, and 8 bases lay between the germline ends. CDR3 in amino acids: CASSLGAVSGNTIYF. The DNA for the CDR3 is TGTGCCAGCAGCTTAGGGGCAGTGTCTGGAAACACCATATATTTT. Complete variable domain (other parts from reference TRBV11-2 and TRBJ1-3): EAGVAQSPRYKIIEKRQSVAFWCNPISGHATLYWYQQILGQGPKLLIQFQNNGVVDDSQLPKDRFSAERLKGVDSTLKIQPAKLEDSAVYLCASSLGAVSGNTIYFGEGSWLTVV.

This clone was picked up one time. The V and J genes are TRBV5-4 and TRBJ2-7, with 7 nucleotides matching TRBD2. The V and J ends lost 4 bases and 0 bases, in that order; junction bases with no gene match: 7. Germline assignment: CDR1 SGHNT and CDR2 YYREEE (reference sequence). The CDR3 loop spans 15 amino acids. This CDR3 reads CASSPERGNSYEQYF. CDR3 nucleotide sequence: TGTGCCAGCAGCCCGGAGCGGGGAAACTCCTACGAGCAGTACTTC.

The chain links TRBV4-3 to TRBJ1-1; the match to TRBD1 covers 11 bases. Losses at the gene ends were 0 bases for V and 6 bases for J; bases not matched to a gene: 12. In germline, CDR1 is LGHNA, CDR2 YSLEER. The CDR3 spans 18 residues. The CDR3 is CASSQDPGQGVLYAEAFF. In nucleotides, the CDR3 is TGCGCCAGCAGCCAAGACCCGGGACAGGGGGTTTTGTACGCTGAAGCTTTCTTT.

V gene TRBV19 combines with J gene TRBJ2-7; tentative D call: TRBD2 (6 bases). CDR1 and CDR2 (germline): LNHDA, SQIVND (reference sequence). The CDR3 has 14 residues. The V gene lost 4 bases and the J gene lost 0 bases, with 10 bases spanning the gap. The CDR3 is CASSNAGISYEQYF. In nucleotides, the CDR3 is TGTGCCAGTAGTAATGCGGGGATCTCCTACGAGCAGTACTTC. Full variable domain (rest looked up from reference TRBV19 and TRBJ2-7): DGGITQSPKYLFRKEGQNVTLSCEQNLNHDAMYWYRQDPGQGLRLIYYSQIVNDFQKGDIAEGYSVSREKKESFPLTVTSAQKNPTAFYLCASSNAGISYEQYFGPGTRLTVT.

This chain uses TRBV13 with TRBJ2-1; TRBD2 is a possible D gene (5 bases). Germline CDR1 is PRHDT and CDR2 is FYEKMQ (reference sequence). Trimming left V 2 bases short and J 8 bases short, with 19 bases between. This CDR3 has 16 residues. In DNA, the CDR3 is TGTGCCAGCAGCTTATCCGGGGTTGAGGTATCGGATGAGCAGTTCTTC. It specifies CASSLSGVEVSDEQFF.

J is TRBJ2-3 and V is TRBV27; TRBD2 agrees at 10 bases. The length of the CDR3 is 16 residues. Losses at the gene ends were 5 bases for V and 1 base for J; bases not matched to a gene: 6. Germline CDR1 is MNHEY and CDR2 is SMNVEV (reference sequence). Written as DNA, the CDR3 is TGTGCCAGCAGTATAATTCTAGCGGGAGGCACAGATACGCAGTATTTT. As protein: CASSIILAGGTDTQYF.

The rearrangement links TRBV6-5 to TRBJ1-3, with a tentative D call TRBD1 (6 bases). V lost 6 bases to trimming and J lost 2 bases, with 8 bases between them. The CDR3 length is 13 residues. The germline V gene has CDR1 MNHEY and CDR2 SVGAGI. The CDR3 loop is CASRPGAGNTIYF. The DNA for the CDR3 is TGTGCCAGCAGGCCAGGGGCTGGAAACACCATATATTTT.

The chain combines TRBV7-9 with TRBJ2-1; D might be TRBD2 (5 bases). Germline lookup yields CDR1 SEHNR and CDR2 FQNEAQ (reference sequence). Trimming pared 1 base from V and 2 bases from J, leaving 9 bases between. The CDR3 is 15 residues long. The CDR3 coding sequence is TGTGCCAGCAGCTTAGACCTAGCCACCTACAATGAGCAGTTCTTC. Translated: CASSLDLATYNEQFF.

The chain has TRBV30 and TRBJ2-3; 11 nucleotides line up with TRBD2. With 4 bases clipped from V and 5 bases from J, the junction kept 5 bases outside the gene matches. CDR3 length equals 14 residues. Germline V gene sequence: CDR1 GTSNPN, CDR2 SVGIG (reference sequence). The CDR3 DNA sequence: TGTGCCTGGACCACTAGCGGGGGTGGAGATACGCAGTATTTT. Its protein is CAWTTSGGGDTQYF.

The chain carries TRBV10-3 and TRBJ2-7; TRBD1 aligns across 7 bases. Per the germline V gene, CDR1 is ENHRY and CDR2 is SYGVKD. This CDR3 has 14 residues. V dropped 2 bases and J dropped 3; count of bases not matched to a gene: 4. In DNA, the CDR3 is TGTGCCATCAGTGAGGACAGGGAAATCTACGAGCAGTACTTC. This sequence encodes CAISEDREIYEQYF.

This clone was counted a single time. The rearrangement uses TRBV27 and TRBJ1-1, with D unresolved. Looked up from germline, CDR1 is MNHEY and CDR2 is SMNVEV (reference sequence). CDR3 length equals 15 residues. Trimming removed 6 bases at V and 1 base at J, with 15 bases between. The DNA of the CDR3 is TGTGCCAGCAGCCCCACAGTGGGGAGGAACACTGAAGCTTTCTTT. The encoded protein is CASSPTVGRNTEAFF.